The T cell receptor beta chain under discussion was sequenced for a study of cytomegalovirus exposure and HLA in healthy donors. Study-wide points: For presence/absence analyses, sequencing depth was assumed to be roughly uniform across donors.

About this clone itself: Its matching antigen is unknown.

The length of the CDR3 is 15 residues. CDR1 and CDR2 (germline): GTSNPN, SVGIG (reference sequence). J lost 2 bases, V lost 2 bases, and 5 bases had no gene match. PCR amplification relied on 60 Vbeta primers (plus 13 Jbeta primers). Per the study methods: Tens of millions of unique TCR beta chains, roughly 11 million of them shared, were counted by a later analysis. Method: immunoSEQ multiplex PCR; TCRdb's copy keeps in-frame clones and lacks some. That table gives V, J and clone size, and the DNA gave D and trimming. The table includes some 190,000 clones, 70% to 80% detected once. Sequenced: PBMCs. This TCR was recovered from a woman between 45 and 60 years old in good health and CMV-seronegative. V is TRBV30 and J is TRBJ1-2, with TRBD1 matching 10 bases. The CDR3 is CAWSSRDRGNYGYTF. CDR3 nucleotide sequence: TGTGCCTGGAGTTCCCGGGACAGGGGAAACTATGGCTACACCTTC.